This record concerns one TCR beta chain sequence. The study sequenced TCR beta in blood CD8+ and CD4+ T cells. In the multiple sclerosis control group, patients were treatment-naive and had stable or active relapsing-remitting disease. Isolation of CD8+ and CD4+ T cells was performed negatively, whereas enrichment of TEMRA cells was done by FACS. The data belong to a study of CD8 T cells in Susac syndrome. It was with random hexamers that about 0.45 to 1 ug RNA was reverse transcribed. It was immunoSEQ multiplex PCR that amplified TCR beta CDR3 across 54 Vbeta and 13 Jbeta. Via MiXCR, TCRdb re-called the immunoSEQ multiplex PCR reads, giving one row per CDR3 protein. The sample contains some 130,000 distinct CDR3 sequences, around nine tenths of which appear only once. The clonotype was recovered from a human donor with multiple sclerosis. Material: CD8+ T cells from PBMCs.

CDR3 sequence: CASSETGWDYTF. The CDR3 nucleotides read TGTGCCAGCAGTGAAACAGGGTGGGACTACACCTTC. This chain uses TRBV25-1 with TRBJ1-2, with D perhaps TRBD1 (6 bases). Looked up from germline, CDR1 is MGHDK and CDR2 is SYGVNS. The CDR3 covers 12 residues. V was shortened by 2 bases and J by 10 bases, with 11 bases between the two germline ends.